Listed here are 20 T cell receptor beta chains from one sample, sequenced in a study of cytomegalovirus exposure and HLA in healthy donors. Researchers ran the PCR with 60 Vbeta and 13 Jbeta primers. Some clones are missing from TCRdb's copy, which holds only in-frame ones; the method was immunoSEQ multiplex PCR. The sample shows approximately 160,000 clones, more than 75% of them seen only once. The sequencing sample was made of PBMCs. The receptors shown here come from a girl aged 10-17 years in good health and CMV-seropositive.

The CDR3 protein is CASRRVIDTNYGYTF. The CDR3 nucleotides read TGTGCCAGCAGGAGGGTTATAGACACTAACTATGGCTACACCTTC. The chain links TRBV11-2 to TRBJ1-2, with unresolved D. The CDR3 has 15 residues. V was clipped by 6 bases and J by 0 bases, with 14 bases between them. CDR1 SGHAT and CDR2 FQNNGV come from the germline V gene.

This chain connects TRBV5-6 to TRBJ1-1, with TRBD1 matching over 8 bases. The CDR3 runs 17 residues. Germline V gene data show CDR1 as SGHDT and CDR2 as YYEEEE. J lost 5 bases, V lost 0 bases, and 12 bases had no gene match. Here the CDR3 DNA reads TGTGCCAGCAGCTTGGAGGTGACAGGGGTGGTGCGGACTGAAGCTTTCTTT. It is translated as CASSLEVTGVVRTEAFF.

A word on this clone: One end of the junction does not line up with germline, which may come from a read error. The rearrangement joins TRBV6-6 to TRBJ1-1; D is uncertain. The CDR3 is 16 amino acids. The V gene's germline CDR1 is MNHNY and CDR2 SVGAGI (reference sequence). In DNA form, the CDR3 reads TGTGCCAGCAAAATTAACCCCACACTAGGGAACATTGAAGCTTTCTTT. Residues: CASKINPTLGNIEAFF.

This clone was found a few times. J is TRBJ1-1 and V is TRBV5-5; D ambiguous. The CDR3 contains 13 residues. Per the germline V gene, CDR1 is SGHKS and CDR2 is YYEKEE (reference sequence). V was shortened by 3 bases and J by 2 bases, with 8 bases between the two germline ends. CDR3 sequence (DNA): TGTGCCAGCAGCTCGTATTATAACACTGAAGCTTTCTTT. It translates to CASSSYYNTEAFF.

The chain couples TRBV7-2 to TRBJ2-2; the D gene is possibly TRBD1 (6 bases). CDR3 length equals 16 residues. The germline CDR1 and CDR2 sequences are SGHTA and FQGNSA. V was clipped by 6 bases and J by 5 bases, with 19 bases between them. The CDR3 loop reads CASSANRVATTGELFF. The CDR3 DNA reads TGTGCCAGCAGTGCAAACAGGGTTGCGACTACCGGGGAGCTGTTTTTT. Full variable domain (missing parts from reference TRBV7-2 and TRBJ2-2): GAGVSQSPSNKVTEKGKDVELRCDPISGHTALYWYRQSLGQGLEFLIYFQGNSAPDKSGLPSDRFSAERTGGSVSTLTIQRTQQEDSAVYLCASSANRVATTGELFFGEGSRLTVL.

The CDR3, as DNA: TGTGCCAGCAGCCCGGGACTAGCGGGAGGGCCGTACACCGGGGAGCTGTTTTTT. Translated: CASSPGLAGGPYTGELFF. The V and J genes are TRBV7-9 and TRBJ2-2; TRBD2 agrees at 16 bases. The V gene end was trimmed by 5 bases and the J gene end by 3 bases; junction bases not matched to a gene: 6. CDR1 and CDR2 from the germline V gene are SEHNR and FQNEAQ (reference sequence). The CDR3 runs to 18 residues.

The chain uses TRBV7-2 and TRBJ2-5; 9 nucleotides align to TRBD2. The CDR3 length is 16 residues. Unmatched junction bases numbered 10, after V lost 4 bases and J lost 4 bases. CDR1 is SGHTA, CDR2 FQGNSA, per germline. Written as DNA, the CDR3 is TGTGCCAGCAGCTACCCTGGACCTAGCGGGGCAGAGACCCAGTACTTC. This gives the protein CASSYPGPSGAETQYF.

The table lists this clone with a count of one. The CDR3 DNA reads as TGTGCCAGCAGCTTAATAGCGGGGCGGGCGTCGGTCTTCTTT. Translation: CASSLIAGRASVFF. The V gene is TRBV11-2, the J gene TRBJ1-1, with D maybe TRBD1 (5 bases). CDR3 size: 14 residues. Germline values: CDR1 SGHAT, CDR2 FQNNGV. Trimming took off 2 bases at V and 14 bases at J, with 21 bases between the two ends.

The chain has TRBV27 and TRBJ2-1, with a weak D call TRBD2 (5 bases). This CDR3 is built from 15 residues. V was cut by 2 bases and J by 0 bases, with 8 bases left in between. The germline V gene has CDR1 MNHEY and CDR2 SMNVEV (reference sequence). CDR3 amino acids: CASSLGLTSYNEQFF. The CDR3 nucleotides read TGTGCCAGCAGTTTAGGACTTACCTCCTACAATGAGCAGTTCTTC.

The chain is built from TRBV30 and TRBJ2-1, with 11 bases aligning to TRBD2. The length of the CDR3 is 13 residues. In germline, CDR1 is GTSNPN, CDR2 SVGIG (reference sequence). J lost 15 bases, V lost 3 bases, and 10 bases had no gene match. CDR3: CAWSFTSGGWGFF. Written as DNA, the CDR3 is TGTGCCTGGAGCTTTACTAGCGGGGGATGGGGGTTCTTC.

The rearrangement joins TRBV6-6 to TRBJ2-1; TRBD2 might be the D (6 bases). This CDR3 is built from 16 residues. With 0 bases removed from V and 5 bases from J, the gap between germline ends came to 14 bases. Germline CDR1 reads MNHNY; CDR2 reads SVGAGI (reference sequence). CDR3 amino acids: CASSYSARENHNEQFF. The CDR3 coding sequence is TGTGCCAGCAGTTACTCAGCCCGGGAGAACCACAATGAGCAGTTCTTC.

The chain couples TRBV10-3 to TRBJ2-4; D is undetermined. Germline CDR1 ENHRY, CDR2 SYGVKD. The V end was cut by 4 bases, the J end by 6 bases, with 13 bases between. This CDR3 has 14 amino acids. DNA of the CDR3: TGTGCCATCAGTGGTTATCCAGATACAAACATTCAGTACTTC. Protein sequence: CAISGYPDTNIQYF.

The chain carries TRBV6-6 and TRBJ1-5, with 12 positions matching TRBD1. CDR1 and CDR2 from the germline V gene are MNHNY and SVGAGI (reference sequence). V trimming: 6 bases; J trimming: 7 bases; junction bases outside the gene matches: 10. This CDR3 comprises 16 residues. The CDR3 DNA is TGTGCCAGCAGACTGACCGGGACAGGGGGCAGGCAGCCCCAGCATTTT. Translated, it gives CASRLTGTGGRQPQHF.

The rearrangement joins TRBV9 to TRBJ2-1, with 8 bases that match TRBD2. This CDR3 has 16 amino acids. Germline assignment: CDR1 SGDLS and CDR2 YYNGEE. V was pared by 2 bases and J by 9 bases, with 13 bases of the junction left unmatched. In DNA form, the CDR3 reads TGTGCCAGCAGCGTGTCACTAGCGGCCCAGCATAGTGAGCAGTTCTTC. This translates into CASSVSLAAQHSEQFF.

This chain uses TRBV5-1 with TRBJ2-3; 8 positions match TRBD1. CDR3 length: 14 residues. The junction had 2 bases not matched to a gene; V was cut back by 2 bases and J by 3 bases. Germline V gene sequence: CDR1 SGHRS, CDR2 YFSETQ. In DNA form, the CDR3 reads TGCGCCAGCAGCTTCCGGACAGGGACAGATACGCAGTATTTT. Translating it yields CASSFRTGTDTQYF.

This CDR3 is CASSLDRVNYGYTF. The CDR3 coding sequence is TGTGCCAGCAGCTTAGACAGGGTGAACTATGGCTACACCTTC. The chain is built from TRBV5-6 and TRBJ1-2; 7 bases are a match to TRBD1. CDR3 length: 14 residues. J was trimmed by 2 bases and V by 2 bases; bases with no gene match: 3. Germline V CDR1 and CDR2: SGHDT, YYEEEE.

The chain couples TRBV5-1 to TRBJ2-7; TRBD1 matches at 7 bases. The CDR3 contains 16 residues. CDR1 is SGHRS, CDR2 YFSETQ, per germline. The V and J ends lost 4 bases and 0 bases, in that order; junction bases with no gene match: 10. CDR3 sequence (DNA): TGCGCCAGCAGCATACAAAAGGGGGCGAGCTCCTACGAGCAGTACTTC. This encodes CASSIQKGASSYEQYF.

The rearrangement joins TRBV5-1 to TRBJ2-1, with 9 bases matching TRBD2. J lost 0 bases, V lost 0 bases, and 10 bases had no gene match. The CDR3 covers 19 residues. Per germline, CDR1 SGHRS and CDR2 YFSETQ. The CDR3 loop is CASSLDPSGTLSSYNEQFF. The DNA of the CDR3 is TGCGCCAGCAGCTTGGATCCTAGCGGGACCCTTAGCTCCTACAATGAGCAGTTCTTC.

The chain couples TRBV5-4 to TRBJ1-4; tentatively, D is TRBD1 (6 bases). Germline CDR1 SGHNT, CDR2 YYREEE (reference sequence). The CDR3 covers 15 residues. Trimming removed 2 bases at V and 4 bases at J, with 12 bases between. The DNA for the CDR3 is TGTGCCAGCAGCTTATCGGGACAACTTAATGAAAAACTGTTTTTT. Translating gives CASSLSGQLNEKLFF.

The chain is built from TRBV9 and TRBJ2-3, with D tentatively TRBD1 (5 bases). Germline CDR1 and CDR2: SGDLS and YYNGEE. Trimming removed 4 bases at V and 5 bases at J, with 17 bases between. CDR3 size: 15 residues. This CDR3 is CASSPHQGSVDTQYF. CDR3 coding DNA: TGTGCCAGCAGCCCTCACCAGGGTTCGGTAGATACGCAGTATTTT.